This is a list of T cell receptor beta chains from one sample in a study of cytomegalovirus exposure and HLA in healthy donors. Using immunoSEQ multiplex PCR, the repertoire was profiled, and TCRdb retains in-frame clones only, with some absent. The sample table includes tens of thousands of clones. The sequenced sample consisted of PBMCs. Source of these receptors: a man in his forties or fifties in good health and CMV-seropositive. The CDR3 runs from the conserved cysteine through the conserved F or W. D genes are given only for firm matches.

D	V	J	DNA	CDR3
TRBD1	TRBV7-3	TRBJ2-6	TGTGCCAGCAGCCTGGGACAGGGGAGCTCTGGGGCCAACGTCCTGACTTTC	CASSLGQGSSGANVLTF
-	TRBV27	TRBJ1-1	TGTGCCAGCAGTTTGGAGGGTACCATGAACACTGAAGCTTTCTTT	CASSLEGTMNTEAFF
TRBD2	TRBV27	TRBJ2-7	TGTGCCAGCAGTTTCGGAGGGGCGGGAGGGCCCTACGAGCAGTACTTC	CASSFGGAGGPYEQYF
TRBD2	TRBV6-5	TRBJ2-1	TGTGCCAGCAGGCGGGAGGGCTCAAATGAGCAGTTCTTC	CASRREGSNEQFF
-	TRBV27	TRBJ1-2	TGTGCCAGCAGTTTTACAGGGACAACTGCTAACTATGGCTACACCTTC	CASSFTGTTANYGYTF
TRBD1	TRBV6-6	TRBJ1-2	TGTGCCAGCATGGAGCAGGGGGCGTATGGCTACACCTTC	CASMEQGAYGYTF
TRBD1	TRBV30	TRBJ1-4	TGTGCCTGGAGTCCGGGACAGGGGCTCGAAAAACTGTTTTTT	CAWSPGQGLEKLFF
-	TRBV30	TRBJ2-1	TGTGCCTGGAGTGATTGGCTCACGGGTGAGCAGTTCTTC	CAWSDWLTGEQFF
-	TRBV11-3	TRBJ2-7	TGTGCCAGCACCATTAGCGGTAGCTCCTACGAGCAGTACTTC	CASTISGSSYEQYF
TRBD2	TRBV28	TRBJ2-1	TGTGCCAGCAGTTTAGGCGCGGGAGGGCCATACAATGAGCAGTTCTTC	CASSLGAGGPYNEQFF
TRBD1	TRBV7-9	TRBJ1-2	TGTGCCAGCAGCTCAAGCCCGGGACAGACCTCTAACTATGGCTACACCTTC	CASSSSPGQTSNYGYTF
-	TRBV25-1	TRBJ2-3	TGTGCCAGCAGTGCAGGGGGCACAGATACGCAGTATTTT	CASSAGGTDTQYF
-	TRBV7-7	TRBJ2-7	TGTGCTAGCAGAACGACGACAGGGAGGAACTTTTACGAGCAGTACTTC	CASRTTTGRNFYEQYF
-	TRBV4-3	TRBJ1-5	TGCGCCAGCAGCCAAGAGGCACAGCATTATCAGCCCCAGCATTTT	CASSQEAQHYQPQHF
-	TRBV7-8	TRBJ1-1	TGTGCCAGCAGTACACAGGGTAGCACTGAAGCTTTCTTT	CASSTQGSTEAFF
-	TRBV6-5	TRBJ2-2	TGTGCCAGCAGTTATTCTCCCGGGGAGCTGTTTTTT	CASSYSPGELFF
-	TRBV11-1	TRBJ1-1	TGTGCCAGCAGCTTAGCAGGGGGAAAGACTGAAGCTTTCTTT	CASSLAGGKTEAFF
TRBD2	TRBV5-6	TRBJ2-3	TGTGCCAGCAGCTCCTGGACTAGCGGGGGTTATACGCAGTATTTT	CASSSWTSGGYTQYF
TRBD2	TRBV5-5	TRBJ2-3	TGTGCCAGCAGCTTGATAAGCGGGAGTATGACAGATACGCAGTATTTT	CASSLISGSMTDTQYF
TRBD2	TRBV5-4	TRBJ2-1	TGTGCCAGCAATATTAGGGGACTAGGGAATGAGCAGTTCTTC	CASNIRGLGNEQFF
TRBD2	TRBV14	TRBJ2-5	TGTGCCAGCAGCCACGGACTAGCGGTGAGACAAGAGACCCAGTACTTC	CASSHGLAVRQETQYF
-	TRBV30	TRBJ1-5	TGTGCCTGGAGTCGGGGAGACTATCAGCCCCAGCATTTT	CAWSRGDYQPQHF
-	TRBV7-2	TRBJ1-2	TGTGCCAGCAGCCCGACTCGAGGCTACACCTTC	CASSPTRGYTF
TRBD2	TRBV29-1	TRBJ2-1	TGCAGCGTCGGATCGACTAGCGGGGACTACAATGAGCAGTTCTTC	CSVGSTSGDYNEQFF
TRBD2	TRBV30	TRBJ2-1	TGTGCCTTTAGCGGGTACTCCTACAATGAGCAGTTCTTC	CAFSGYSYNEQFF
TRBD2	TRBV5-4	TRBJ2-1	TGTGCCAGCAGCTTAGCGGGGAACAATGAGCAGTTCTTC	CASSLAGNNEQFF
TRBD1	TRBV5-1	TRBJ2-6	TGCGCCACCAAACCGGGACAGCCCGACTCTGGGGCCAACGTCCTGACTTTC	CATKPGQPDSGANVLTF
-	TRBV4-2	TRBJ1-1	TGTGCCAGCAGCCAAGCGCGACAGGAGATAATTATTATGAACACTGAAGCTTTCTTT	CASSQARQEIIIMNTEAFF
-	TRBV5-5	TRBJ1-4	TGTGCCAGCACCTTGGTGGTTTCGGGAAAACTGTTTTTT	CASTLVVSGKLFF
TRBD1	TRBV10-2	TRBJ2-7	TGCGCCAGCCGCGTGACGACAGGGAACGAGCAGTACTTC	CASRVTTGNEQYF
-	TRBV5-4	TRBJ1-1	TGTGCCAGCAACCCACGCGGGGGCGTTGGAACTGAAGCTTTCTTT	CASNPRGGVGTEAFF
-	TRBV5-4	TRBJ2-2	TGTGCCAGCAGCTTGGTGGGCTATGGAAACACCGGGGAGCTGTTTTTT	CASSLVGYGNTGELFF
TRBD1	TRBV10-3	TRBJ1-2	TGTGCCAGCAATGGTGGACAGGGGTATGGCTACACCTTC	CASNGGQGYGYTF
-	TRBV4-3	TRBJ1-5	TGCGCCAGCAGCCAAGAGGCAGCGAACAATCAGCCCCAGCCTTTT	CASSQEAANNQPQPF
-	TRBV5-1	TRBJ1-2	TGCGCCAGCAGCTTGCCTTCAGGTGACTATGGCTACACCTTC	CASSLPSGDYGYTF
TRBD2	TRBV7-9	TRBJ2-7	TGTGCCAGCAGCCCCCGGGGGGGAGTGAGCTCCTACGAGCAGTACTTC	CASSPRGGVSSYEQYF
TRBD2	TRBV28	TRBJ2-1	TGTGCCAGCAGTCTGACTAGCGGGAGGATTAATGAGCAGTTCTTC	CASSLTSGRINEQFF
TRBD2	TRBV19	TRBJ2-1	TGTGCCAGTAGTCCGCGGACTAGCGGGAGTTACAATGAGCAGTTCTTC	CASSPRTSGSYNEQFF
-	TRBV7-3	TRBJ1-2	TGTGCCAGCAGCTTAGATGGGGCAGGATATGGCTACACCTTC	CASSLDGAGYGYTF
TRBD1	TRBV4-3	TRBJ1-4	TGCGCCAGCAGCCAAGATTCCGACAGGGTCTGGGAAAAACTGTTTTTT	CASSQDSDRVWEKLFF
-	TRBV4-2	TRBJ1-3	TGTGCCAGCAGCCAAGGTGAAAATAGCTCTGGAAACACCATATATTTT	CASSQGENSSGNTIYF
TRBD1	TRBV28	TRBJ1-1	TGTGCCAGCACCTCCGGGACAGGGGCCTTGAACACTGAAGCTTTCTTT	CASTSGTGALNTEAFF
TRBD2	TRBV4-3	TRBJ2-2	TGCGCCAGCAGCTCAGCGGGATTTGCCGGGGAGCTGTTTTTT	CASSSAGFAGELFF
-	TRBV6-5	TRBJ1-4	TGTGCCGTACAGGCGTCCGATGAAAAACTGTTTTTT	CAVQASDEKLFF
-	TRBV28	TRBJ1-5	TGTGCCAGCAGTTTTTGGCAGTCTAATCAGCCCCAGCATTTT	CASSFWQSNQPQHF
TRBD1	TRBV7-3	TRBJ1-2	TGTGCCAGCAGCCACGGGACAGGGGAGGAGAACTACACCTTC	CASSHGTGEENYTF
-	TRBV11-2	TRBJ1-2	TGTGCCAGCAGCCCGCGGACAGACCCTAACTATGGCTACACCTTC	CASSPRTDPNYGYTF
-	TRBV11-2	TRBJ1-1	TGTGCCAGCAGCCCGCGACAGAAACCGAGCACTGAAGCTTTCTTT	CASSPRQKPSTEAFF
TRBD2	TRBV9	TRBJ2-1	TGTGCCAGCAGCCCGGGACTAGCGGGAGGGCAGTTCTTC	CASSPGLAGGQFF
TRBD1	TRBV7-2	TRBJ1-2	TGTGCCAGCAGCCATTCGACAGGGGGCAGCTTGTATGGCTACACCTTC	CASSHSTGGSLYGYTF
TRBD1	TRBV19	TRBJ1-4	TGTGCCAGTATGCCCGGACAGGGAGGAGAAAAACTGTTTTTT	CASMPGQGGEKLFF
TRBD1	TRBV10-3	TRBJ1-1	TGTGCCACCCTTCCGGGGGCAGGGGGGAACACTGAAGCTTTCTTT	CATLPGAGGNTEAFF
TRBD1	TRBV4-3	TRBJ2-7	TGCGCCAGCAGCCTCGGGACAGCCTACGAGCAGTACTTC	CASSLGTAYEQYF
TRBD2	TRBV7-9	TRBJ2-1	TGTGCCAGCAGCTTTCGCACTAGCGGGACCCCCTACAATGAGCAGTTCTTC	CASSFRTSGTPYNEQFF
-	TRBV19	TRBJ2-5	TGTGCCAGTAGTATAACCGGCCAAGAGACCCAGTACTTC	CASSITGQETQYF